Listed below are T cell receptor beta chains from one sample, sequenced in a study of T cells in Graves' hyperthyroidism and ophthalmopathy. TCRdb itself ran the multiplex PCR reads through MiXCR, one entry per CDR3 protein. This table has over 700,000 distinct CDR3 sequences, 35% appearing once. Source material: blood. These receptors were obtained from a woman in her thirties or forties with Graves' hyperthyroidism. Both conserved end residues are part of each CDR3. Fields, in order: V gene, J gene, CDR3 protein.

v_call: TRBV10-3
j_call: TRBJ2-5
cdr3_aa: CAIADRDQETQYF

v_call: TRBV10-3
j_call: TRBJ1-1
cdr3_aa: CAISDTIEAFF

v_call: TRBV12-3/TRBV12-4
j_call: TRBJ1-3
cdr3_aa: CASRRWDSGNTIYF

v_call: TRBV25-1
j_call: TRBJ1-2
cdr3_aa: CASSPRGQILYGYTF

v_call: TRBV5-5
j_call: TRBJ1-2
cdr3_aa: CASSTETGDYGYTF

v_call: TRBV20-1
j_call: TRBJ1-1
cdr3_aa: CSAWTGSNTEAFF

v_call: TRBV19
j_call: TRBJ1-5
cdr3_aa: CASSGLGGETQHF

v_call: TRBV10-3
j_call: TRBJ1-2
cdr3_aa: CAIRDTTLGDYGYTF

v_call: TRBV7-7
j_call: TRBJ1-5
cdr3_aa: CASSLHTGDQPQHF

v_call: TRBV28
j_call: TRBJ1-2
cdr3_aa: CASSRNNYGYTF

v_call: TRBV19
j_call: TRBJ1-6
cdr3_aa: CASRLMGINSPLHF

v_call: TRBV6-5
j_call: TRBJ1-6
cdr3_aa: CASSPMTGPNSPLHF

v_call: TRBV20-1
j_call: TRBJ1-5
cdr3_aa: CSAPGQGSNQPQHF

v_call: TRBV2
j_call: TRBJ1-3
cdr3_aa: CASSYSAGGNTIYF

v_call: TRBV6-5
j_call: TRBJ1-1
cdr3_aa: CASSYSIYRNTEAFF

v_call: TRBV19
j_call: TRBJ1-5
cdr3_aa: CASSPNSGAQHF

v_call: TRBV7-2
j_call: TRBJ1-6
cdr3_aa: CASSSSGDSPLHF

v_call: TRBV28
j_call: TRBJ2-5
cdr3_aa: CASSEGSGGFQETQYF

v_call: TRBV7-6
j_call: TRBJ2-7
cdr3_aa: CASSRDGTGAYEQYF

v_call: TRBV5-1
j_call: TRBJ1-2
cdr3_aa: CASSLGEGGADGYTF

v_call: TRBV12-3/TRBV12-4
j_call: TRBJ2-5
cdr3_aa: CASSGLAGVKETQYF

v_call: TRBV9
j_call: TRBJ2-1
cdr3_aa: CASSGTSGNEQFF

v_call: TRBV5-6
j_call: TRBJ2-6
cdr3_aa: CASSLGGMVSGANVLTF

v_call: TRBV7-2
j_call: TRBJ1-6
cdr3_aa: CASSYLPRVSSYNSPLHF

v_call: TRBV6-1
j_call: TRBJ1-5
cdr3_aa: CASYTGGQPQHF

v_call: TRBV19
j_call: TRBJ1-1
cdr3_aa: CASSIEAGVTEAFF

v_call: TRBV10-3
j_call: TRBJ1-1
cdr3_aa: CAINGDLNTEAFF

v_call: TRBV6-4
j_call: TRBJ1-1
cdr3_aa: CASSSSYLTEAFF